What follows are 8 T cell receptor beta chains derived from one specimen sequenced in a study of T-cell reconstitution after alpha-beta-depleted transplantation in children. Unique molecular identifiers were incorporated when the TCRbeta library was constructed. TCRdb redid the calling of the PCR reads with MiXCR, one entry per CDR3 protein. The sample records some 600,000 distinct CDR3 sequences, about 15% being singletons. This specimen consisted of PBMCs from the stem cell graft donor, obtained from the stem cell graft. Receptors originate from a human donor who donated a stem cell graft to a child with acute myeloid leukemia.

This clonotype was counted only a few times. The rearrangement uses TRBV4-1 and TRBJ1-1; 7 bases line up with TRBD1. Germline V gene lookup returns CDR1 MGHRA and CDR2 YSYEKL. The V segment lost 0 bases and the J segment 2 bases; nucleotides outside the gene matches: 9. This CDR3 is built from 17 residues. CDR3 in amino acids: CASSQELQDRRNTEAFF. The CDR3 coding sequence is TGCGCCAGCAGCCAAGAACTACAGGACAGGCGTAACACTGAAGCTTTCTTT.

On this clonotype: A much bigger clone sits one base away, suggesting this may be a read error. The chain carries TRBV6-5 and TRBJ2-7; D uncertain. Germline V gene sequence: CDR1 MNHEY, CDR2 SVGAGI. The CDR3 consists of 12 residues. CDR3 amino acids: CASTDGAYERYF. Here the CDR3 DNA reads TGTGCCAGCACCGACGGAGCCTACGAGCGGTACTTC.

This clonotype has more than one count but fewer than ten. The gene calls are TRBV15 and TRBJ1-6; TRBD1 matches 11 bases. From germline, CDR1 is LNHNV and CDR2 YYDKDF (reference sequence). The trim removed 3 bases at V and 8 bases at J, leaving 6 bases unmatched. The CDR3 consists of 16 residues. CDR3 nucleotides: TGTGCCACCAGCAGGGGGACAGGGGGGTATTATTCACCCCTCCACTTT. It specifies CATSRGTGGYYSPLHF.

This clonotype was seen ten or more times. The genes are TRBV29-1 and TRBJ2-7, with 8 bases identical to TRBD1. This CDR3 has 13 amino acids. The V segment lost 6 bases and the J segment 4 bases; nucleotides outside the gene matches: 8. The germline V gene has CDR1 SQVTM and CDR2 ANQGSEA. The CDR3 loop is CSVRGQEKYEQYV. In nucleotides, the CDR3 is TGCAGCGTGAGGGGACAGGAAAAATACGAGCAGTACGTC.

The rearrangement joins TRBV5-1 to TRBJ2-7; unclear D gene. The germline gives CDR1 SGHRS, CDR2 YFSETQ. The CDR3 has 11 amino acids. V lost 3 bases and J lost 6, with 7 bases in between. CDR3 loop: CASSWGLEQYF. DNA for the CDR3: TGCGCCAGCAGCTGGGGTCTCGAGCAGTACTTC.

This chain joins TRBV18 and TRBJ2-5; D is unresolved. The CDR3 is 12 amino acids. V lost 6 bases, J lost 5 bases, and 10 bases lay in between. Germline-derived CDR1 and CDR2 are KGHSH and LQKENI. As DNA, the CDR3 is TGTGCCAGCTCCCAGAATCTGGAGACCCAGTACTTC. This gives the protein CASSQNLETQYF.

This clonotype was detected many times. The chain recombines TRBV12-3 or TRBV12-4 with TRBJ1-5; no firm D call. V lost 3 bases, J lost 5 bases, and 14 bases lay in between. This CDR3 comprises 15 residues. The CDR3 spells CASSFTAGLDQPQHF. The CDR3, as DNA: TGTGCCAGCAGTTTTACGGCAGGTTTAGATCAGCCCCAGCATTTT.

This clonotype appeared a few times. The chain is built from TRBV7-2 and TRBJ2-3, with D maybe TRBD2 (7 bases). Germline assignment: CDR1 SGHTA and CDR2 FQGNSA. The V end lost 2 bases, the J end lost 3 bases, and 15 bases lay between the germline ends. The CDR3 extends over 16 amino acids. The CDR3 reads CASSLSVGGLTDTQYF. CDR3 DNA: TGTGCCAGCAGCTTAAGCGTGGGGGGGCTGACAGATACGCAGTATTTT.